This TCR beta chain was sequenced in a study of T-cell memory formation after mild COVID-19. Study in general: TCR clusters were mostly donor specific.

There are a few counts of this clonotype. Its specificity is unknown. Study-wide points: Clones contracting over day 15 to 85 were CD4/CD8 balanced, with later expanders leaning CD4+.

From germline, CDR1 is DFQATT and CDR2 SNEGSKA (reference sequence). The ends lost 6 bases at V and 0 bases at J; junction bases unmatched: 10. The CDR3 spans 15 residues. MiXCR was run by TCRdb on the 5' RACE reads, yielding one entry per CDR3 protein. The sample holds around 320,000 distinct CDR3 sequences, roughly an eighth seen once. The source material was PBMCs or a T cell subset sorted from them (not recorded which). The chain carries TRBV20-1 and TRBJ1-1; 7 bases match TRBD1. The TCR sequence derives from a man younger than 35 who had mild COVID-19 (a few samples of this study predate the infection). Cell type and time point are not known. CDR3 nucleotide sequence: TGCAGTGCGCCCCGAAGACAGGGAGTGAACACTGAAGCTTTCTTT. As protein: CSAPRRQGVNTEAFF.